This T cell receptor (beta chain) is from a study of cytomegalovirus exposure and HLA in healthy donors. Study-wide context: A subsequent analysis stated that the 95 to 150 validation repertoires were run on the same platform as the approximately 710 first-cohort repertoires. Findings and caveats of the study: The classifier, whose performance was assessed in both the original and validation cohorts, reportedly diagnosed cytomegalovirus status with high specificity and sensitivity. One later analysis, an examination of the 120 or so validation repertoires, found that first-cohort TCR clusters tended to co-occur in them.

From the roughly 120-subject validation cohort, which was separate from the approximately 670-subject first cohort, the donors were drawn. Points on this clone: Its antigen is as yet unknown.

Clones were sequenced by immunoSEQ multiplex PCR, and TCRdb holds only the in-frame ones, with some missing. The sample consists of tens of thousands of clones, around 90% of them appearing once. The TCR sequence derives from a man between 18 and 35 years old in good health and CMV-seronegative. The sample taken for sequencing was PBMCs.

DNA of the CDR3: TGTGCCAGTAGTATAAGCCAGCTAGAAGATACGCAGTATTTT. It yields the protein CASSISQLEDTQYF. This chain links TRBV19 with TRBJ2-3; D gene uncertain. Germline V gives CDR1 LNHDA, CDR2 SQIVND (reference sequence). V was clipped by 2 bases and J by 5 bases, with 11 bases between them. This CDR3 comprises 14 residues.